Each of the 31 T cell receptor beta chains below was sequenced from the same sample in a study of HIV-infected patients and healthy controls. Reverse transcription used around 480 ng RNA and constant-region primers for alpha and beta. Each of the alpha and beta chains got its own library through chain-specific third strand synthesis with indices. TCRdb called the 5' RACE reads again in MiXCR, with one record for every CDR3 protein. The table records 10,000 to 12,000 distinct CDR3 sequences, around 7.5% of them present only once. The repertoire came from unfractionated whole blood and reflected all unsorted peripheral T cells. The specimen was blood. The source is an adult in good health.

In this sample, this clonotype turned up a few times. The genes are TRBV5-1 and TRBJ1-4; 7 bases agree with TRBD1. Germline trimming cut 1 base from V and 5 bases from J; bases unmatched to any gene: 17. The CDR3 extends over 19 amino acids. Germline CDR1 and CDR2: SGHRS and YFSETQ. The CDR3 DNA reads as TGCGCCAGCAGCTTGTCTATCAGGGGGGCCACCCGCCCAAATGAAAAACTGTTTTTT. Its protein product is CASSLSIRGATRPNEKLFF. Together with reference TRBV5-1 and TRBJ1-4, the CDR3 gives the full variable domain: KAGVTQTPRYLIKTRGQQVTLSCSPISGHRSVSWYQQTPGQGLQFLFEYFSETQRNKGNFPGRFSGRQFSNSRSEMNVSTLELGDSALYLCASSLSIRGATRPNEKLFFGSGTQLSVL.

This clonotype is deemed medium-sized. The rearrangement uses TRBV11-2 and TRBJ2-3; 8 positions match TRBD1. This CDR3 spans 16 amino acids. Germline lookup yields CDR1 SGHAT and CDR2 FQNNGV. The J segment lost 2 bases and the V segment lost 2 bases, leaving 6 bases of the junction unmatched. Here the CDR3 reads CASSLSGDRFTDTQYF. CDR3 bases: TGTGCCAGCAGCTTATCGGGGGACAGGTTCACAGATACGCAGTATTTT.

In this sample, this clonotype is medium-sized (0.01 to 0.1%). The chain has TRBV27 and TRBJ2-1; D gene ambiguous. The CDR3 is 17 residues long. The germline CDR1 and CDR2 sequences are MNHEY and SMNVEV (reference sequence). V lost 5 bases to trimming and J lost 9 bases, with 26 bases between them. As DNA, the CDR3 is TGTGCCAGCAGTCCCCTTGCGGTGAAAATTGAGCCCAGTGAGCAGTTCTTC. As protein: CASSPLAVKIEPSEQFF.

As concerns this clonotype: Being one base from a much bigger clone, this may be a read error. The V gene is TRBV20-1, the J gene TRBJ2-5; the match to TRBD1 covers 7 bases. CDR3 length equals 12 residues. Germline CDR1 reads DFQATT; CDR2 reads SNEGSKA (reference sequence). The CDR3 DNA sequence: TGCAATGCTTACAGGGGACAAGAGACCCAGTACTTC. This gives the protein CNAYRGQETQYF.

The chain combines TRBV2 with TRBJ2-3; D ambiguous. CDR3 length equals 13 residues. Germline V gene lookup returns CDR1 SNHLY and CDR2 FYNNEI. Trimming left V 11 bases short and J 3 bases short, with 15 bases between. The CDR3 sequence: CAGGTRRTDTQYF. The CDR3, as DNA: TGTGCCGGCGGTACGAGGAGAACAGATACGCAGTATTTT.

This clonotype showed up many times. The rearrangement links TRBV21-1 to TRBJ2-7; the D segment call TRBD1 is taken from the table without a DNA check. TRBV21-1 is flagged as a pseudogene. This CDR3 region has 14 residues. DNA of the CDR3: TGTGCCAGCAGCGCAGTTGGACAGTCCTACGAGCAGTACTTC. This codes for CASSAVGQSYEQYF.

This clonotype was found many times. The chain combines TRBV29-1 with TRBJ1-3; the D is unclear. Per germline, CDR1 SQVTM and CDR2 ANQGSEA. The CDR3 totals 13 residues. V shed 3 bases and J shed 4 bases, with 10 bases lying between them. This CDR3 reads CSVDETGGNTIYF. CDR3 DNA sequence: TGCAGCGTTGACGAAACGGGCGGAAACACCATATATTTT.

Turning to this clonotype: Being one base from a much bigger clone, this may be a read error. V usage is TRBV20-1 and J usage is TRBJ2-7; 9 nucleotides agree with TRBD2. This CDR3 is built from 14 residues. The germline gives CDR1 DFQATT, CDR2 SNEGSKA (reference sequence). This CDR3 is CCALAGEERYEQYF. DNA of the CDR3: TGCTGTGCTTTAGCGGGAGAAGAAAGGTACGAGCAGTACTTC.

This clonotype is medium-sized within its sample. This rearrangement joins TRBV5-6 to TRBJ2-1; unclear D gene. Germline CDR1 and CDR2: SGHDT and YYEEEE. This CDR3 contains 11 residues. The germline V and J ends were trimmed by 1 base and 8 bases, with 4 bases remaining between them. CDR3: CASSLIDEQFF. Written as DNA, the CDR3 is TGTGCCAGCAGCTTGATCGATGAGCAGTTCTTC.

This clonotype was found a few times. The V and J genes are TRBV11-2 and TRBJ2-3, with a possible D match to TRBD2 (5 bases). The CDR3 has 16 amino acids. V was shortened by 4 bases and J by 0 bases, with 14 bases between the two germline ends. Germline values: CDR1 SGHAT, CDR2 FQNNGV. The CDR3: CASSSRRARSTDTQYF. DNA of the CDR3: TGTGCCAGCAGCTCCCGGCGGGCTAGAAGCACAGATACGCAGTATTTT.

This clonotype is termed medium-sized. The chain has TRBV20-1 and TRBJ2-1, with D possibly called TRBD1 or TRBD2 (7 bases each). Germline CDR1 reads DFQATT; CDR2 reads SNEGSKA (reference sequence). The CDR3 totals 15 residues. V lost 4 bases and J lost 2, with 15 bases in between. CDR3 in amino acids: CSAIRGGSPYNEQFF. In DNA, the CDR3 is TGCAGTGCTATCAGGGGGGGGAGCCCCTACAATGAGCAGTTCTTC.

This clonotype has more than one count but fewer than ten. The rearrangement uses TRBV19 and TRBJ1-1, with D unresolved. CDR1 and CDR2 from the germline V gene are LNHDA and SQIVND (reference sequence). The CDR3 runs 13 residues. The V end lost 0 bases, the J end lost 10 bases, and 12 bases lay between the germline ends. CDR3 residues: CASSIERRAGAFF. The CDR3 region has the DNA TGTGCCAGTAGTATAGAGCGAAGAGCGGGAGCTTTCTTT.

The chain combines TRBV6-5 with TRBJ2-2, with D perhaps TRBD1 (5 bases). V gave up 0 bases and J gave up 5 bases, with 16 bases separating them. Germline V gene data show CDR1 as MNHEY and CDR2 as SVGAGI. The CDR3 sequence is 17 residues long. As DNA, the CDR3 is TGTGCCAGCAGTTACTCCTGGAATAGTGGGGCAACCGGGGAGCTGTTTTTT. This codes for CASSYSWNSGATGELFF.

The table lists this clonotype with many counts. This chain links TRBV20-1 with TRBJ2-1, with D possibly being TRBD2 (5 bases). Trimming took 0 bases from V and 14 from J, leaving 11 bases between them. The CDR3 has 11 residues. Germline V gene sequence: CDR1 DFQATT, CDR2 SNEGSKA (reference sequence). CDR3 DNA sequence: TGCAGTGCTAGAGATTACGGGGATGAGTTCTTC. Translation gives CSARDYGDEFF.

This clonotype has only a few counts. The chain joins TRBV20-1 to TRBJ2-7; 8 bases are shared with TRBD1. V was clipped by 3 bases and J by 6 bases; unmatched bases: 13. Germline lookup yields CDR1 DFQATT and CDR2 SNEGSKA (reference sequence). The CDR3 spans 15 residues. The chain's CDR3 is CSASRGQGLISEQYF. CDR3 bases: TGCAGTGCTAGCCGCGGACAGGGTTTGATCAGCGAGCAGTACTTC.

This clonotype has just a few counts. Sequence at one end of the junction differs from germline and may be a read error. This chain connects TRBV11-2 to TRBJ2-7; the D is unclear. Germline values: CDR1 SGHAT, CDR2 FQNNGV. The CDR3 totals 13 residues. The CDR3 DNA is TGTGCCAGCAGCTTAGGGTTTTCCTCCGAGCAGTACTTC. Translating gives CASSLGFSSEQYF.

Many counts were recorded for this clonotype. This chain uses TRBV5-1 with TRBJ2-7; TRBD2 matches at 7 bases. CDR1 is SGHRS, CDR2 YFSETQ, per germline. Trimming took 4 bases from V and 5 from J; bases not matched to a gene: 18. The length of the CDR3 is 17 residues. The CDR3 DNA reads TGCGCCAGCAGCCGAGGATGGGGGGGGACTTCGGTCCACGAGCAGTACTTC. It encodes CASSRGWGGTSVHEQYF. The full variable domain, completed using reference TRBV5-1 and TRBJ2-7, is KAGVTQTPRYLIKTRGQQVTLSCSPISGHRSVSWYQQTPGQGLQFLFEYFSETQRNKGNFPGRFSGRQFSNSRSEMNVSTLELGDSALYLCASSRGWGGTSVHEQYFGPGTRLTVT.

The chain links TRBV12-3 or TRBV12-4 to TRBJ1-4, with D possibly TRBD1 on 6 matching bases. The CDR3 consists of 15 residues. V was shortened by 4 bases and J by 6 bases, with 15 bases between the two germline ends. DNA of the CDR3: TGTGCCAGCAGTTCCGGGGGGCTTAAGGATGAAAAACTGTTTTTT. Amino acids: CASSSGGLKDEKLFF.

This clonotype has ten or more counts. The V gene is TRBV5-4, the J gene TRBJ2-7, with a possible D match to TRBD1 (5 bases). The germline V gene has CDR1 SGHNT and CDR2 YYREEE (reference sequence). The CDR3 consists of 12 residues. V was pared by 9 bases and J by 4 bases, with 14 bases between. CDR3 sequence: CATQAETYEQYF. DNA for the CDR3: TGTGCCACACAGGCCGAGACTTACGAGCAGTACTTC.

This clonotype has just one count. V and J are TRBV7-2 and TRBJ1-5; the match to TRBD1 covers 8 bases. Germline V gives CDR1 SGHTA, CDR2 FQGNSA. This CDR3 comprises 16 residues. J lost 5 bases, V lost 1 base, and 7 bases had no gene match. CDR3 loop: CASSLVGQGAHQPQHF. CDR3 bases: TGTGCCAGCAGCTTAGTTGGTCAGGGGGCTCATCAGCCCCAGCATTTT.

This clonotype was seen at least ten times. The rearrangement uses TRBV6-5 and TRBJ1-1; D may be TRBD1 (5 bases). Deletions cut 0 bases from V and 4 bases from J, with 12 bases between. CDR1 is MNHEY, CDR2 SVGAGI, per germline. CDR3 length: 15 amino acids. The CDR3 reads CASSYSMGHSTEAFF. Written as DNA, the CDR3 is TGTGCCAGCAGTTACTCCATGGGGCACAGCACTGAAGCTTTCTTT.

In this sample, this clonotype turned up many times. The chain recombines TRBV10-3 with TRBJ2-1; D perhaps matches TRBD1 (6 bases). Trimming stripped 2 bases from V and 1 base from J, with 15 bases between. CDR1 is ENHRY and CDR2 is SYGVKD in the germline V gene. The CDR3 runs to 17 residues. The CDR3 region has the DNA TGTGCCATCAGTGAGGCCCTCAGGGGTGGGTCCTACAATGAGCAGTTCTTC. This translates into CAISEALRGGSYNEQFF.

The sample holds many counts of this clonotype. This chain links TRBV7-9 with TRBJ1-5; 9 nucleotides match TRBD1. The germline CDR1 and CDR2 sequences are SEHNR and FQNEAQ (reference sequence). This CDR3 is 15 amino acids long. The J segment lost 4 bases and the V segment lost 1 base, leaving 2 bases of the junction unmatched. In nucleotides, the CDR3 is TGTGCCAGCAGCTTAGGGGGACAGGGTAATCAGCCCCAGCATTTT. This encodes CASSLGGQGNQPQHF.

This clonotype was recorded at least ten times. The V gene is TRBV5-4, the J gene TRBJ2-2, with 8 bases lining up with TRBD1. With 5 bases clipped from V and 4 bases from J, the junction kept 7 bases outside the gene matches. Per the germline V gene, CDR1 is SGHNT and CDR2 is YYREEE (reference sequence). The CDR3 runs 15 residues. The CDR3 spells CASRSDRVPTGELFF. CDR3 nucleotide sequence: TGTGCCAGCAGATCGGACAGGGTTCCCACCGGGGAGCTGTTTTTT.

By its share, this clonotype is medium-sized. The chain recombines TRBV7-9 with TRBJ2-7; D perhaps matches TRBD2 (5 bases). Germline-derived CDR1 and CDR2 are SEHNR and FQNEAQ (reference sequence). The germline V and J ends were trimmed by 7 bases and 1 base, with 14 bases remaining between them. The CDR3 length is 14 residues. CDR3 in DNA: TGTGCCAGCACCTTTGGAGCGGATTCCTACGAGCAGTACTTC. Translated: CASTFGADSYEQYF.

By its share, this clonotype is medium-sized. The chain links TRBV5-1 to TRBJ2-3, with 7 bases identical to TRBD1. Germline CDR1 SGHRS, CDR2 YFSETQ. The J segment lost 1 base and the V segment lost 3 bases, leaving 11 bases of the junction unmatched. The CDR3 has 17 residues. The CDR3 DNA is TGCGCCAGCAGCTCTCGACGCCTAGGGACAGGCACAGATACGCAGTATTTT. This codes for CASSSRRLGTGTDTQYF.

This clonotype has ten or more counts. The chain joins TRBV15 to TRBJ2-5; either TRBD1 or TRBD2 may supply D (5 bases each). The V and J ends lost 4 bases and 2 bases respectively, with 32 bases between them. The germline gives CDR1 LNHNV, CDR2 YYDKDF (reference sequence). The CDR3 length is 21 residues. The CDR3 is CATSKKLGVGIAGTSQETQYF. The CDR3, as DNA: TGTGCCACCAGCAAAAAACTCGGAGTGGGTATTGCAGGGACCTCGCAAGAGACCCAGTACTTC.

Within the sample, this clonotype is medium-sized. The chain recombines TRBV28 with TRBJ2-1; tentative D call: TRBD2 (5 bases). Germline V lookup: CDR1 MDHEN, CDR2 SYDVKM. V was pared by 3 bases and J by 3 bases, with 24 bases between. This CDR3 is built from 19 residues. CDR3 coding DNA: TGTGCCAGCAGTTTCCACTCCACCAGGACGCAGCGGATCTACAATGAGCAGTTCTTC. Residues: CASSFHSTRTQRIYNEQFF. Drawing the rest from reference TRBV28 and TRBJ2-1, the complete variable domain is DVKVTQSSRYLVKRTGEKVFLECVQDMDHENMFWYRQDPGLGLRLIYFSYDVKMKEKGDIPEGYSVSREKKERFSLILESASTNQTSMYLCASSFHSTRTQRIYNEQFFGPGTRLTVL.

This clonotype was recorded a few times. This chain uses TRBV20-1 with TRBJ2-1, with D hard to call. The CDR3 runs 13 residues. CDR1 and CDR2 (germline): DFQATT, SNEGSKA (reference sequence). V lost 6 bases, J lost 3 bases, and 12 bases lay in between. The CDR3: CSAAATNYNEQFF. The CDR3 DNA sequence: TGCAGTGCCGCGGCCACCAACTACAATGAGCAGTTCTTC.

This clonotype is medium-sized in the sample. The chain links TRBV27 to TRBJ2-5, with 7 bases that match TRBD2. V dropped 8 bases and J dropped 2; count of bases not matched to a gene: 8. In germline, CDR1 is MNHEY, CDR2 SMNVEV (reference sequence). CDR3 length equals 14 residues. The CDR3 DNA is TGTGCCAGCGGTCCTCTAGCGGATCAAGAGACCCAGTACTTC. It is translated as CASGPLADQETQYF.

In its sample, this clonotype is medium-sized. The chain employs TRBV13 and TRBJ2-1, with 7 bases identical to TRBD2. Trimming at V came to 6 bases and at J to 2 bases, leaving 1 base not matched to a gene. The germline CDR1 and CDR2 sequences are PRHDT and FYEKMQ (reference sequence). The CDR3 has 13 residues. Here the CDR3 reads CASSLAAYNEQFF. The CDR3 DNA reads TGTGCCAGCAGTCTAGCGGCCTACAATGAGCAGTTCTTC.